This TCR beta chain was found in a study of follicular helper T cells after annual influenza vaccination. About the study: Across the 2013-2014, 2014-2015 and 2015-2016 vaccination seasons, some subjects were resampled.

Germline CDR1 is LGHNT and CDR2 is FRNRAP. V was cut by 3 bases and J by 8 bases, with 16 bases left in between. This CDR3 has 14 residues. Time point described: 2015-2016 season, 7 days after influenza vaccination. Produced via immunoSEQ multiplex PCR; TCRdb's table is partial and in-frame only. In the table there are 4,000 to 5,500 clones, nearly 85% of which are singletons. This clone was counted only a few times. The TCR was taken from an adult who received the influenza vaccine. The V and J genes are TRBV12-5 and TRBJ1-2; TRBD1 is a possible D gene (5 bases). The source was CXCR5+ CD38- circulating T follicular helper cells from blood, collected 7 days after influenza vaccination. The subset here: circulating Tfh, non-naive CD4+CXCR5+PD-1+ (ICOS+CD38+ or ICOS-CD38-). The CDR3 sequence: CASGFPWDGSGYTF. In DNA form, the CDR3 reads TGTGCTAGTGGTTTCCCCTGGGACGGCTCGGGCTACACCTTC.